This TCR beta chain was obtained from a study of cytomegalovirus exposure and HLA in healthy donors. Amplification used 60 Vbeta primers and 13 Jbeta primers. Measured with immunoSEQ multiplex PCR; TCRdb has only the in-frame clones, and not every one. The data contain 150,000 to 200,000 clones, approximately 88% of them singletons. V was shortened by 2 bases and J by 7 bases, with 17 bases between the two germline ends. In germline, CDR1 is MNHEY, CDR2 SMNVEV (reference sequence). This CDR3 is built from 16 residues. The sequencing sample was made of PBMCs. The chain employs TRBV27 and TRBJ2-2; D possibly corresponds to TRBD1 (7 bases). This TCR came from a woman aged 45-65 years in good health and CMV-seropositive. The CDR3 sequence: CASSLRLRGRGGELFF. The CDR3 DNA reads TGTGCCAGCAGTTTAAGGCTAAGGGGGCGGGGCGGGGAGCTGTTTTTT.